These 13 T cell receptor beta chains came from one sample sequenced in a study of lymphopenia after photon versus proton radiotherapy. The assay was immunoSEQ multiplex PCR, and TCRdb's table has in-frame clones only and misses some. The repertoire includes approximately 35,000 clones, roughly 90% of them detected once, and approximately 6.2% sits in the top ten. The sequences come from peripheral blood, collected from a patient treated with photon-based radiotherapy. These receptors were collected from a woman in her fifties or sixties with pancreatic cancer.

The chain carries TRBV5-6 and TRBJ2-1; no firm D call. V lost 1 base to trimming and J lost 8 bases, with 10 bases between them. CDR1 is SGHDT, CDR2 YYEEEE, per germline. The CDR3 covers 13 residues. The CDR3 nucleotides are TGTGCCAGCAGCTTGTTCGGTACCTATGAGCAGTTCTTC. This encodes CASSLFGTYEQFF. Full variable domain (outside the CDR3, taken from reference TRBV5-6 and TRBJ2-1): DAGVTQSPTHLIKTRGQQVTLRCSPKSGHDTVSWYQQALGQGPQFIFQYYEEEERQRGNFPDRFSGHQFPNYSSELNVNALLLGDSALYLCASSLFGTYEQFFGPGTRLTVL.

This chain uses TRBV5-6 with TRBJ1-1, with D possibly being TRBD1 (6 bases). Looked up from germline, CDR1 is SGHDT and CDR2 is YYEEEE. V was clipped by 4 bases and J by 4 bases, with 20 bases between them. The CDR3 length is 16 residues. The CDR3 sequence is CASSPLGGQRGTEAFF. CDR3 nucleotide sequence: TGTGCCAGCAGCCCTCTCGGGGGGCAAAGGGGCACTGAAGCTTTCTTT.

The J gene is TRBJ2-7, the V gene TRBV7-6; 9 bases fit TRBD2. Germline V CDR1 and CDR2: SGHVS, FNYEAQ. The V gene end was trimmed by 0 bases and the J gene end by 6 bases; junction bases not matched to a gene: 6. CDR3 length: 15 residues. CDR3 DNA sequence: TGTGCCAGCAGCTTAGCGGCGGGAGGGGGTTTCGAGCAGTACTTC. Translation gives CASSLAAGGGFEQYF.

This sequence joins TRBV25-1 and TRBJ2-7, with 9 bases aligning to TRBD1. Losses at the gene ends were 3 bases for V and 3 bases for J; bases not matched to a gene: 3. This CDR3 is built from 14 residues. CDR1 MGHDK and CDR2 SYGVNS come from the germline V gene. The CDR3 coding sequence is TGTGCCAGCAGTGAGGGGACAGGGATCTACGAGCAGTACTTC. Protein: CASSEGTGIYEQYF.

The chain is built from TRBV28 and TRBJ2-1; 8 bases map to TRBD2. The germline CDR1 and CDR2 sequences are MDHEN and SYDVKM. The CDR3 contains 13 residues. V shed 8 bases and J 5 bases; nucleotides not matched to a gene: 5. This chain's CDR3 is CASLAGGNNEQFF. The CDR3 DNA follows: TGTGCCAGCCTAGCGGGTGGGAACAATGAGCAGTTCTTC.

The V and J genes are TRBV19 and TRBJ1-4; D remains unclear. The V gene lost 6 bases and the J gene lost 7 bases, with 18 bases spanning the gap. The CDR3 is 15 residues long. Germline V gene sequence: CDR1 LNHDA, CDR2 SQIVND (reference sequence). CDR3 protein: CASRAGRRGGEKLFF. CDR3 DNA sequence: TGTGCCAGTAGAGCCGGGAGGCGAGGTGGTGAAAAACTGTTTTTT.

This chain joins TRBV6-5 and TRBJ1-1; a possible D gene is TRBD1 (5 bases). V was pared by 6 bases and J by 1 base, with 9 bases between. The CDR3 is 13 amino acids. Germline V lookup: CDR1 MNHEY, CDR2 SVGAGI. The CDR3 region is CASSQGGNTEAFF. DNA for the CDR3: TGTGCCAGCAGCCAGGGAGGGAACACTGAAGCTTTCTTT.

The J gene is TRBJ2-1, the V gene TRBV11-2; TRBD1 aligns across 9 bases. Trimming at V came to 0 bases and at J to 7 bases, leaving 4 bases not matched to a gene. Germline V gene sequence: CDR1 SGHAT, CDR2 FQNNGV. The length of the CDR3 is 15 residues. In DNA form, the CDR3 reads TGTGCCAGCAGCTTAGACTGGACAGGGGCAAATGAGCAGTTCTTC. As protein: CASSLDWTGANEQFF.

This chain uses TRBV9 with TRBJ1-1, with D possibly TRBD1 on 6 matching bases. The CDR3 extends over 16 amino acids. Trimming removed 1 base from V and 1 base from J, with 14 bases in between. Per the germline V gene, CDR1 is SGDLS and CDR2 is YYNGEE. The CDR3 reads CASSVSGEGRNTEAFF. The CDR3, as DNA: TGTGCCAGCAGCGTATCAGGGGAAGGACGGAACACTGAAGCTTTCTTT.

This clone was seen a handful of times. The CDR3 DNA reads TGTGCCAGCAGCGGCCGTAGCTACGAGCAGTACTTC. It encodes CASSGRSYEQYF. The chain recombines TRBV7-9 with TRBJ2-7; D is undetermined. The ends were cut back, 5 bases at V and 3 bases at J, with 8 bases in the middle. Germline-derived CDR1 and CDR2 are SEHNR and FQNEAQ (reference sequence). This CDR3 has 12 amino acids.

V is TRBV27 and J is TRBJ2-1; 7 bases agree with TRBD2. This CDR3 is built from 15 residues. Germline assignment: CDR1 MNHEY and CDR2 SMNVEV (reference sequence). After removal of 1 base from V and 7 bases from J, the junction contained 7 bases not matched to a gene. DNA for the CDR3: TGTGCCAGCAGTTTATTTGGCGGGAGAGGGAATGAGCAGTTCTTC. Translation gives CASSLFGGRGNEQFF.

The CDR3 nucleotides are TGCGCCAGCCGGGACACAACAAACACCGGGGAGCTGTTTTTT. Encoded protein: CASRDTTNTGELFF. The V call is TRBV5-1, the J call TRBJ2-2; TRBD1 might be the D (6 bases). CDR3 length: 14 amino acids. V shed 7 bases and J shed 2 bases, with 12 bases lying between them. Germline assignment: CDR1 SGHRS and CDR2 YFSETQ.

This sequence joins TRBV28 and TRBJ1-6, with D maybe TRBD1 (5 bases). The CDR3 contains 16 residues. The V and J ends lost 6 bases and 7 bases respectively, with 19 bases between them. Germline V lookup: CDR1 MDHEN, CDR2 SYDVKM. DNA for the CDR3: TGTGCCAGCAGCCCGCCCCGACAGAAAGGAAATTCACCCCTCCACTTT. Its protein product is CASSPPRQKGNSPLHF.